The 20 T cell receptor beta chains presented below share a single source sample, sequenced in a study of blood T cells in healthy people across ages. With a J-beta primer mix and a sample-barcoded 5' primer, a second PCR ran roughly 6 to 12 cycles. TCRdb re-called the 5' RACE reads through MiXCR, storing one row per CDR3 protein. The sample lists 1.5 million to 2 million distinct CDR3 sequences, about 31% occurring once. Sequenced input: blood. The receptors stem from a woman in her 30s in good health.

The chain combines TRBV6-1 with TRBJ1-1; D call uncertain. CDR1 and CDR2 from the germline V gene are MNHNS and SASEGT. CDR3 length equals 17 residues. Trimming stripped 0 bases from V and 5 bases from J, with 19 bases between. DNA for the CDR3: TGTGCCAGCAGTGAAGCCCCTGGGCACCCCATGCGGACTGAAGCTTTCTTT. It specifies CASSEAPGHPMRTEAFF.

Remarks on this clonotype: A much larger clone differs from this one at a single base, so this may be a read error. The rearrangement uses TRBV7-2 and TRBJ2-1; no firm D call. The CDR3 runs to 14 residues. Germline V gene data show CDR1 as SGHTA and CDR2 as FQGNSA. CDR3 DNA: TGTGCCAGCAGCCGGAGAGGAACCTACAATGAGCAGTGCTTC. Translation gives CASSRRGTYNEQCF.

This clonotype was detected a few times. The rearrangement links TRBV2 to TRBJ1-2; D remains unclear. Germline assignment: CDR1 SNHLY and CDR2 FYNNEI. The CDR3 covers 10 residues. Trimming took 7 bases from V and 5 from J, leaving 5 bases between them. The DNA for the CDR3 is TGTGCCAGCACTGGTTATGGCTACACCTTC. Translation: CASTGYGYTF.

This chain links TRBV6-2 or TRBV6-3 with TRBJ2-3; the D gene is possibly TRBD2 (6 bases). Germline V CDR1 and CDR2: MNHEY, SVGEGT. The V and J ends lost 2 bases and 3 bases respectively, with 12 bases between them. The CDR3 runs to 15 residues. Written as DNA, the CDR3 is TGTGCCAGCAGTTACACCCAGGGAGGAACAGATACGCAGTATTTT. It translates to CASSYTQGGTDTQYF.

The chain is built from TRBV12-3 or TRBV12-4 and TRBJ1-6; 7 bases agree with TRBD1. The CDR3 is 13 amino acids. J gave up 14 bases and V 4 bases, and 8 bases lay outside the gene matches. CDR3 loop: CASSSSGQSTLHF. The CDR3 DNA reads TGTGCCAGCAGTTCCTCGGGACAGTCGACCCTCCACTTT.

This clonotype was counted between two and nine times. The CDR3: CSVQSNTGELFF. CDR3 DNA: TGCAGCGTTCAGTCGAACACCGGGGAGCTGTTTTTT. The chain joins TRBV29-1 to TRBJ2-2; no clear D gene. Trimming pared 5 bases from V and 0 bases from J, leaving 4 bases between. This CDR3 region has 12 residues. Germline loops: CDR1 SQVTM, CDR2 ANQGSEA.

The CDR3 bases are TGTGCCACCAGCAGAGATGGTGTAACATCTAATCAGCCCCAGCATTTT. Its protein product is CATSRDGVTSNQPQHF. The genes are TRBV15 and TRBJ1-5; D is uncertain. This CDR3 spans 16 amino acids. Germline V CDR1 and CDR2: LNHNV, YYDKDF (reference sequence). V was cut by 0 bases and J by 4 bases, with 13 bases left in between.

This clonotype was picked up one time. As the CDR3 is not closed by the conserved phenylalanine or tryptophan, this likely results from a read error. The J gene is TRBJ2-5, the V gene TRBV5-6; TRBD2 is a possible D gene (5 bases). The germline V gene has CDR1 SGHDT and CDR2 YYEEEE. The CDR3 totals 13 residues. The ends were cut back, 0 bases at V and 2 bases at J, with 5 bases in the middle. CDR3 nucleotide sequence: TGTGCCAGCAGCTTGGGGGAGCAAGAGACCCAGTACGTC. It translates to CASSLGEQETQYV.

V gene TRBV7-9 combines with J gene TRBJ1-2; D gene ambiguous. The V end lost 5 bases, the J end lost 10 bases, and 23 bases lay between the germline ends. This CDR3 has 15 residues. Looked up from germline, CDR1 is SEHNR and CDR2 is FQNEAQ (reference sequence). The CDR3, as DNA: TGTGCCAGCAGCGGAATATTTGTGTTCCTCCGTGACTACACCTTC. Translated: CASSGIFVFLRDYTF.

In this sample, this clonotype turned up a few times. In DNA, the CDR3 is TGTGCCAGCAGGGAGTACGGAGGGTCTGAAGCTTTCTTT. This gives the protein CASREYGGSEAFF. V and J are TRBV6-5 and TRBJ1-1; D is uncertain. The V end lost 6 bases, the J end lost 6 bases, and 14 bases lay between the germline ends. CDR3 size: 13 residues. Germline lookup yields CDR1 MNHEY and CDR2 SVGAGI.

This clonotype was picked up a small number of times. The V gene is TRBV5-1, the J gene TRBJ2-7; 13 nucleotides agree with TRBD2. The V gene's germline CDR1 is SGHRS and CDR2 YFSETQ. This CDR3 is 15 amino acids long. V was pared by 6 bases and J by 5 bases, with 8 bases of the junction left unmatched. The CDR3 bases are TGCGCCAGCACCTCCGGACTAGCGGGAGAGGACGAGCAGTACTTC. As protein: CASTSGLAGEDEQYF.

This clonotype was counted between two and nine times. The J gene is TRBJ1-1, the V gene TRBV29-1; weak D call: TRBD1 (6 bases). V was cut by 6 bases and J by 0 bases, with 11 bases left in between. The CDR3 runs 13 residues. From germline, CDR1 is SQVTM and CDR2 ANQGSEA. In nucleotides, the CDR3 is TGCAGCGTCGCCGACAGGATGAACACTGAAGCTTTCTTT. It specifies CSVADRMNTEAFF.

To note about this clonotype: Germline is not matched at one junction end, which may reflect a read error. V and J are TRBV2 and TRBJ1-4, with unresolved D. Germline CDR1 SNHLY, CDR2 FYNNEI. There are 15 residues in the CDR3. DNA of the CDR3: TGTGCCAGCAGTGAACGCCCCCGGGGTAATGAAAAACGGTTTTTT. This codes for CASSERPRGNEKRFF. The variable domain in full, with the rest retrieved from reference TRBV2 and TRBJ1-4, is EPEVTQTPSHQVTQMGQEVILRCVPISNHLYFYWYRQILGQKVEFLVSFYNNEISEKSEIFDDQFSVERPDGSNFTLKIRSTKLEDSAMYFCASSERPRGNEKRFFGSGTQLSVL.

The V and J genes are TRBV25-1 and TRBJ1-4; 12 bases agree with TRBD1. Unmatched junction bases numbered 4, after V lost 4 bases and J lost 7 bases. The CDR3 is made up of 15 amino acids. Germline V gene data show CDR1 as MGHDK and CDR2 as SYGVNS. Here the CDR3 reads CASSVGTGGSEKLFF. The CDR3 DNA reads TGTGCCAGCAGTGTCGGGACAGGGGGCAGTGAAAAACTGTTTTTT.

The chain couples TRBV6-6 to TRBJ2-3; the match to TRBD2 covers 11 bases. The ends lost 6 bases at V and 3 bases at J; junction bases unmatched: 8. The CDR3 covers 16 residues. Germline V gene data show CDR1 as MNHNY and CDR2 as SVGAGI (reference sequence). The DNA for the CDR3 is TGTGCCAGCAGGGATAGCGGGAGGGCGGGGACAGATACGCAGTATTTT. The encoded protein is CASRDSGRAGTDTQYF.

V usage is TRBV5-8 and J usage is TRBJ2-2; TRBD2 is a possible D gene (7 bases). V was trimmed by 6 bases and J by 1 base, leaving 13 bases between them. The CDR3 is 15 residues long. Germline values: CDR1 SGHTS, CDR2 YDEGEE. The CDR3 DNA sequence: TGTGCCAGCACCCCGGGGGGCATGAACACCGGGGAGCTGTTTTTT. The encoded protein is CASTPGGMNTGELFF. Full variable domain (remainder filled in from reference TRBV5-8 and TRBJ2-2): EAGVTQSPTHLIKTRGQQATLRCSPISGHTSVYWYQQALGLGLQFLLWYDEGEERNRGNFPPRFSGRQFPNYSSELNVNALELEDSALYLCASTPGGMNTGELFFGEGSRLTVL.

This clonotype appeared many times. The V call is TRBV25-1, the J call TRBJ2-7; TRBD1 aligns across 12 bases. This CDR3 has 16 residues. CDR1 and CDR2 from the germline V gene are MGHDK and SYGVNS. V gave up 6 bases and J gave up 5 bases; unmatched junction bases: 11. The CDR3 DNA reads TGTGCCAGCAGCGATTTGGGACAGGGGGCGAAGCACGAGCAGTACTTC. Protein product: CASSDLGQGAKHEQYF.

V and J are TRBV5-8 and TRBJ2-4, with D perhaps matching TRBD1 (6 bases). This CDR3 contains 12 residues. Germline-derived CDR1 and CDR2 are SGHTS and YDEGEE. V was cut by 6 bases and J by 4 bases, with 8 bases left in between. DNA of the CDR3: TGTGCCAGCAAGGACAGTAAAAACATTCAGTACTTC. Translating gives CASKDSKNIQYF.

The chain combines TRBV11-2 with TRBJ1-1, with D tentatively TRBD1 (5 bases). CDR3 size: 17 residues. Germline values: CDR1 SGHAT, CDR2 FQNNGV. Trimming removed 0 bases at V and 0 bases at J, with 14 bases between. The CDR3 protein is CASSLETENILNTEAFF. In DNA, the CDR3 is TGTGCCAGCAGCTTAGAGACAGAAAATATTTTGAACACTGAAGCTTTCTTT.

For this clonotype: Here the CDR3 omits its conserved ending phenylalanine or tryptophan, so a read error is the likely source. The chain has TRBV7-7 and TRBJ2-5, with D hard to call. The germline V gene has CDR1 SSHAT and CDR2 FNYEAQ (reference sequence). The length of the CDR3 is 14 residues. V dropped 5 bases and J dropped 3 bases, with 13 bases sitting between them. The CDR3 DNA follows: TGTGCCAGCAGCCCCCCAAGGCTTAAAGAGACCCAGTACGTC. As protein: CASSPPRLKETQYV.